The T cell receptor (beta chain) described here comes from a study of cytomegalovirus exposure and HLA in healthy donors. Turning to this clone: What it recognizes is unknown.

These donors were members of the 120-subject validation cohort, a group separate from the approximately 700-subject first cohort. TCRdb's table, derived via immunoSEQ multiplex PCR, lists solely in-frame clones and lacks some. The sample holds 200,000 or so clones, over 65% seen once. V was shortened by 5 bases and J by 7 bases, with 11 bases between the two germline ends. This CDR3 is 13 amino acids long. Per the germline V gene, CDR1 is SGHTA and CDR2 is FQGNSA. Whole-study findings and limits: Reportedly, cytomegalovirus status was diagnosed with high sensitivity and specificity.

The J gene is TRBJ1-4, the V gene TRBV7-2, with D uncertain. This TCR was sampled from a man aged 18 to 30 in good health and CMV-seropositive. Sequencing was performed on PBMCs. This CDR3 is CASSPGQVEKLFF. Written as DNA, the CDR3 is TGTGCCAGCAGCCCTGGCCAGGTTGAAAAACTGTTTTTT.